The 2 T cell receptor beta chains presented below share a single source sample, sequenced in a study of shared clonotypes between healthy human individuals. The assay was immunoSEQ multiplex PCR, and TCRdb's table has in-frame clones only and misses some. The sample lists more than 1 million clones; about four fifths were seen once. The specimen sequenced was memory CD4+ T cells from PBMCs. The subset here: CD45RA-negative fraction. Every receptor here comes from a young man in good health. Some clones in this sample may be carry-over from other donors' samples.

The CDR3, as DNA: TGTGCCAGCAGCCCCCCGGCTAGCGGGAGCCCCGGGGAGCTGTTTTTT. This sequence encodes CASSPPASGSPGELFF. V gene TRBV11-2 combines with J gene TRBJ2-2; TRBD2 matches at 10 bases. This CDR3 is 16 amino acids long. V shed 5 bases and J 6 bases; nucleotides not matched to a gene: 9. Germline V gene lookup returns CDR1 SGHAT and CDR2 FQNNGV.

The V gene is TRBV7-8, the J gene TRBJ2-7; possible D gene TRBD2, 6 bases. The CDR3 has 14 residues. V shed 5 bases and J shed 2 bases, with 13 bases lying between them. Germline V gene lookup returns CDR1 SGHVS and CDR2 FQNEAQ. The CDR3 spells CASSPPGVPYEQYF. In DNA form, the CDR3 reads TGTGCCAGCAGCCCCCCGGGAGTCCCCTACGAGCAGTACTTC.